These 31 T cell receptor beta chains came from one sample sequenced in a study of blood T cells in healthy people across ages. With a J-beta primer mix and a sample-barcoded 5' primer, a second PCR ran roughly 6 to 12 cycles. TCRdb ran MiXCR on the 5' RACE reads and lists one entry per CDR3 protein. Counted here are around 1,000,000 distinct CDR3 sequences, 20% to 25% occurring once; the ten biggest clones make up around 0.75%. The data were also submitted as part of a second study, on T cells of mothers and their children.

Sequenced: blood. These receptors were taken from a girl aged 2 to 9 in good health.

The chain combines TRBV20-1 with TRBJ2-2; D might be TRBD2 (6 bases). The germline V gene has CDR1 DFQATT and CDR2 SNEGSKA (reference sequence). The CDR3 spans 13 residues. The V and J ends lost 4 bases and 4 bases respectively, with 10 bases between them. The CDR3 DNA sequence: TGCAGTGCTAACAGGAGGGGCACCGGGGAGCTGTTTTTT. Its translation is CSANRRGTGELFF.

This clonotype was detected a few times. The chain recombines TRBV4-1 with TRBJ2-5; the match to TRBD1 covers 7 bases. The ends lost 3 bases at V and 0 bases at J; junction bases unmatched: 10. Germline CDR1 and CDR2: MGHRA and YSYEKL. The CDR3 extends over 17 amino acids. This chain's CDR3 is CASSHATGSQYQETQYF. Written as DNA, the CDR3 is TGCGCCAGCAGCCACGCGACAGGGTCCCAGTACCAAGAGACCCAGTACTTC.

This clonotype was counted only a few times. Germline is not matched at one junction end, which may reflect a read error. The rearrangement links TRBV5-1 to TRBJ2-1; 7 nucleotides match TRBD2. CDR1 is SGHRS, CDR2 YFSETQ, per germline. CDR3 length: 15 residues. The CDR3 region has the DNA TGCGCCAGCAGCTCCGGACGGGGGGTAAACAATGAGCAGCTCTTC. Translating it yields CASSSGRGVNNEQLF.

The V and J genes are TRBV2 and TRBJ1-5, with D unresolved. From germline, CDR1 is SNHLY and CDR2 FYNNEI. Between the trimmed V and J ends, which lost 7 bases and 1 base, there was a span of 14 bases. The CDR3 covers 15 residues. The CDR3 DNA reads as TGTGCCAGCAATGGCGGGAGAACGAGCAATCAGCCCCAGCATTTT. It codes for CASNGGRTSNQPQHF.

On this clonotype itself: The conserved final phenylalanine or tryptophan is absent from the CDR3, which likely points to a read error. The rearrangement uses TRBV20-1 and TRBJ2-3; 8 nucleotides agree with TRBD2. Germline V gene sequence: CDR1 DFQATT, CDR2 SNEGSKA (reference sequence). The CDR3 spans 16 residues. Losses at the gene ends were 2 bases for V and 2 bases for J; bases not matched to a gene: 9. CDR3 DNA sequence: TGCAGTGCTAGAATCGATTGGCGGGGGGACACAGATACGCAGTATCTT. Its translation: CSARIDWRGDTDTQYL.

The chain is built from TRBV6-5 and TRBJ2-5; the D gene is possibly TRBD1 (6 bases). The better agreement between TRBJ2-7 and the DNA end casts doubt on the J call. CDR3 length: 12 residues. The germline V gene encodes CDR1 MNHEY and CDR2 SVGAGI. CDR3 nucleotide sequence: TGTGCCAGTTCTGCGAAGGGGGTCGAGCAGTACTTC. Protein product: CASSAKGVEQYF.

This clonotype is a singleton in its sample. The chain uses TRBV4-1 and TRBJ2-1; possible D gene TRBD2, 5 bases. The V and J ends lost 4 bases and 2 bases respectively, with 18 bases between them. This CDR3 contains 17 residues. Germline assignment: CDR1 MGHRA and CDR2 YSYEKL. CDR3 sequence: CASSRALSGNAYNEQFF. The DNA of the CDR3 is TGCGCCAGCAGCCGAGCCCTTTCGGGGAATGCCTACAATGAGCAGTTCTTC.

The gene calls are TRBV3-1 and TRBJ1-3, with D uncertain. This CDR3 spans 17 amino acids. Germline lookup yields CDR1 LGHDT and CDR2 YNNKEL (reference sequence). V was clipped by 0 bases and J by 0 bases, with 12 bases between them. This chain's CDR3 is CASSQEGVLSSGNTIYF. Written as DNA, the CDR3 is TGTGCCAGCAGCCAAGAGGGCGTCCTGAGCTCTGGAAACACCATATATTTT.

At least ten counts were recorded for this clonotype. The rearrangement joins TRBV20-1 to TRBJ1-1; no clear D. Per germline, CDR1 DFQATT and CDR2 SNEGSKA (reference sequence). V dropped 2 bases and J dropped 1 base, with 2 bases sitting between them. The CDR3 loop spans 11 amino acids. CDR3 DNA sequence: TGCAGTGCTAGAAGGAACACTGAAGCTTTCTTT. Translating gives CSARRNTEAFF.

The rearrangement uses TRBV5-1 and TRBJ1-2; D gene unclear. CDR1 and CDR2 (germline): SGHRS, YFSETQ. The V gene lost 5 bases and the J gene lost 0 bases, with 11 bases spanning the gap. This CDR3 has 14 amino acids. This chain's CDR3 is CASRPDSSNYGYTF. The CDR3 DNA reads as TGCGCCAGCAGACCCGACTCGTCTAACTATGGCTACACCTTC.

The rearrangement links TRBV5-1 to TRBJ2-7; D remains unclear. The CDR3 covers 15 residues. Germline V gene data show CDR1 as SGHRS and CDR2 as YFSETQ. The V end was cut by 0 bases, the J end by 2 bases, with 12 bases between. The CDR3 is CASSLGVAATYEQYF. The CDR3 DNA reads TGCGCCAGCAGCTTGGGGGTAGCTGCTACCTACGAGCAGTACTTC.

There are a few counts of this clonotype. V gene TRBV7-2 combines with J gene TRBJ2-7; the match to TRBD1 covers 8 bases. The CDR3 runs to 15 residues. Trimming removed 3 bases from V and 2 bases from J; junction bases left unmatched: 6. Germline V CDR1 and CDR2: SGHTA, FQGNSA. The CDR3 DNA follows: TGTGCCAGCAGCTTGGGAGACAGGGGTCCCTACGAGCAGTACTTC. Its translation: CASSLGDRGPYEQYF.

This clonotype showed up just a few times. The gene calls are TRBV20-1 and TRBJ2-1, with 9 bases fitting TRBD1. The germline V gene encodes CDR1 DFQATT and CDR2 SNEGSKA (reference sequence). J gave up 5 bases and V 6 bases, and 8 bases lay outside the gene matches. The CDR3 is 14 amino acids. The CDR3 reads CSAQGQGFHNEQFF. In DNA form, the CDR3 reads TGCAGTGCGCAGGGACAGGGATTTCACAATGAGCAGTTCTTC.

This clonotype was observed once. This rearrangement joins TRBV4-3 to TRBJ2-2, with TRBD1 as a possible D gene (5 bases). Germline V gene data show CDR1 as LGHNA and CDR2 as YSLEER. The CDR3 extends over 15 amino acids. V was shortened by 1 base and J by 3 bases, with 9 bases between the two germline ends. CDR3 sequence: CASSQGGTYTGELFF. The CDR3 nucleotides are TGCGCCAGCAGCCAAGGGGGCACTTACACCGGGGAGCTGTTTTTT.

The CDR3 DNA follows: TGTGCCAGCAGCCAAGACTTACCGGGGGGCAGCCCCTACACCTTC. It encodes CASSQDLPGGSPYTF. The chain links TRBV4-2 to TRBJ1-2, with TRBD1 as a possible D gene (6 bases). The germline gives CDR1 LGHNA, CDR2 YNFKEQ. V lost 0 bases and J 10 bases, leaving 18 bases between the germline ends. This CDR3 is 15 amino acids long.

The V and J genes are TRBV29-1 and TRBJ2-7; D may be TRBD1 or TRBD2 (5 bases each). Between the trimmed V and J ends, which lost 8 bases and 7 bases, there was a span of 27 bases. CDR3 size: 15 residues. Germline CDR1 is SQVTM and CDR2 is ANQGSEA. Written as DNA, the CDR3 is TGCAGCCTCCCTCTTCCCGGGACCCTCAACGCGGAGCAGTACTTC. Its translation: CSLPLPGTLNAEQYF.

The chain joins TRBV10-3 to TRBJ2-1, with D possibly being TRBD1 or TRBD2 (5 bases each). The CDR3 extends over 14 amino acids. Germline V gene data show CDR1 as ENHRY and CDR2 as SYGVKD. V lost 1 base to trimming and J lost 4 bases, with 8 bases between them. CDR3 nucleotides: TGTGCCATCAGTGAGTACGGGGCTTACAATGAGCAGTTCTTC. It yields the protein CAISEYGAYNEQFF.

This clonotype was counted between two and nine times. This rearrangement joins TRBV20-1 to TRBJ2-1, with TRBD2 matching over 10 bases. The CDR3 runs to 14 residues. Germline trimming cut 6 bases from V and 6 bases from J; bases unmatched to any gene: 8. CDR1 DFQATT and CDR2 SNEGSKA come from the germline V gene (reference sequence). The CDR3 nucleotides are TGCAGTGCGAAGCCAGCGGGAGGGTCCAATGAGCAGTTCTTC. It yields the protein CSAKPAGGSNEQFF.

The gene calls are TRBV13 and TRBJ1-1; D ambiguous. This CDR3 spans 13 amino acids. The germline V and J ends were trimmed by 5 bases and 5 bases, with 12 bases remaining between them. Germline CDR1 PRHDT, CDR2 FYEKMQ (reference sequence). This CDR3 reads CASSPVGRTEAFF. The CDR3 DNA is TGTGCCAGCAGCCCCGTCGGGCGGACTGAAGCTTTCTTT.

Of note for this clonotype: A read error may explain this, as a much larger clone is one base away. V gene TRBV3-1 combines with J gene TRBJ1-2, with no clear D. The germline CDR1 and CDR2 sequences are LGHDT and YNNKEL (reference sequence). The length of the CDR3 is 12 residues. Trimming stripped 1 base from V and 6 bases from J, with 6 bases between. In DNA form, the CDR3 reads TGTGCCAGCAGCCAAGGGGAACATGGCTACACCTTC. Protein sequence: CASSQGEHGYTF.

The V gene is TRBV7-6, the J gene TRBJ2-3; no clear D. Per the germline V gene, CDR1 is SGHVS and CDR2 is FNYEAQ. Trimming left V 5 bases short and J 3 bases short, with 9 bases between. The CDR3 is 13 residues long. CDR3 sequence reads: CASSAYGTDTQYF. As DNA, the CDR3 is TGTGCCAGCAGCGCCTATGGGACAGATACGCAGTATTTT. The entire variable domain, with the rest obtained from reference TRBV7-6 and TRBJ2-3, is as follows: GAGVSQSPRYKVTKRGQDVALRCDPISGHVSLYWYRQALGQGPEFLTYFNYEAQQDKSGLPNDRFSAERPEGSISTLTIQRTEQRDSAMYRCASSAYGTDTQYFGPGTRLTVL.

V usage is TRBV7-2 and J usage is TRBJ2-1; TRBD1 matches 8 bases. Trimming at V came to 6 bases and at J to 3 bases, leaving 10 bases not matched to a gene. The CDR3 covers 16 residues. Germline V lookup: CDR1 SGHTA, CDR2 FQGNSA. The CDR3 is CASRPGTGGNYNEQFF. Here the CDR3 DNA reads TGTGCCAGCAGACCAGGCACAGGGGGGAACTACAATGAGCAGTTCTTC.

This clonotype was seen a handful of times. This chain links TRBV5-1 with TRBJ2-4; D remains ambiguous. V lost 4 bases and J 8 bases, leaving 10 bases between the germline ends. The CDR3 length is 12 residues. CDR1 SGHRS and CDR2 YFSETQ come from the germline V gene. CDR3 bases: TGCGCCAGCAGCCCCGACTGGGACATTCAGTACTTC. This codes for CASSPDWDIQYF.

This clonotype was detected a few times. V is TRBV18 and J is TRBJ1-5; tentative D call: TRBD1 (5 bases). The length of the CDR3 is 13 residues. V was pared by 3 bases and J by 5 bases, with 8 bases between. Germline lookup yields CDR1 KGHSH and CDR2 LQKENI. DNA of the CDR3: TGTGCCAGCTCACCGGGACCGGATCAGCCCCAGCATTTT. This codes for CASSPGPDQPQHF.

This clonotype was seen more than once but under ten times. CDR3 residues: CASSLGPPDRETQYF. DNA of the CDR3: TGTGCCAGCAGTCTCGGGCCCCCGGATAGAGAGACCCAGTACTTC. The chain employs TRBV28 and TRBJ2-5, with D unresolved. In germline, CDR1 is MDHEN, CDR2 SYDVKM. The CDR3 is 15 residues long. Trimming pared 5 bases from V and 4 bases from J, leaving 17 bases between.

V and J are TRBV12-3 or TRBV12-4 and TRBJ2-5; TRBD2 matches at 8 bases. The V and J ends lost 4 bases and 2 bases, in that order; junction bases with no gene match: 9. The CDR3 has 16 residues. CDR3: CASSWPSGGRQETQYF. The CDR3 bases are TGTGCCAGCAGTTGGCCTAGCGGCGGGAGGCAAGAGACCCAGTACTTC.

This clonotype has only a few counts. One end of the junction does not line up with germline, which may come from a read error. The chain joins TRBV12-3 or TRBV12-4 to TRBJ1-2, with a weak D call TRBD1 (5 bases). The CDR3 covers 13 residues. This CDR3 is CASRGVLGYGHTF. The CDR3 coding sequence is TGTGCCAGCAGGGGGGTCCTCGGGTATGGCCACACCTTC.

This clonotype was seen a handful of times. The genes are TRBV7-3 and TRBJ2-1; 9 bases map to TRBD2. CDR3 length: 15 amino acids. Germline loops: CDR1 SGHTA, CDR2 FQGTGA. The junction had 7 bases not matched to a gene; V was cut back by 2 bases and J by 8 bases. CDR3 protein: CASSLAAGGVHEQFF. CDR3 DNA: TGTGCCAGCAGCTTAGCGGCGGGAGGGGTACATGAGCAGTTCTTC. Full variable domain (remainder filled in from reference TRBV7-3 and TRBJ2-1): GAGVSQTPSNKVTEKGKYVELRCDPISGHTALYWYRQSLGQGPEFLIYFQGTGAADDSGLPNDRFFAVRPEGSVSTLKIQRTERGDSAVYLCASSLAAGGVHEQFFGPGTRLTVL.

This clonotype was observed a handful of times. This chain connects TRBV10-3 to TRBJ2-1; D unclear. V was pared by 3 bases and J by 6 bases, with 9 bases between. CDR3 length: 13 residues. Per the germline V gene, CDR1 is ENHRY and CDR2 is SYGVKD. Here the CDR3 reads CAISEGTPNEQFF. CDR3 nucleotides: TGTGCCATCAGTGAAGGTACTCCCAATGAGCAGTTCTTC.

The table lists this clonotype with a few counts. The gene calls are TRBV29-1 and TRBJ1-1; D is undetermined. The CDR3 is 14 amino acids. Trimming left V 3 bases short and J 7 bases short, with 18 bases between. CDR1 SQVTM and CDR2 ANQGSEA come from the germline V gene. This chain's CDR3 is CSVDLPGPEFEAFF. As DNA, the CDR3 is TGCAGCGTTGACCTTCCGGGTCCAGAGTTTGAAGCTTTCTTT.

The chain joins TRBV6-1 to TRBJ2-7; 9 nucleotides line up with TRBD1. CDR3 length: 16 amino acids. CDR1 and CDR2 (germline): MNHNS, SASEGT. V was pared by 1 base and J by 5 bases, with 9 bases of the junction left unmatched. As DNA, the CDR3 is TGTGCCAGCAGTGAAGTAGTGTACGGGACAGGGAACGAGCAGTACTTC. It specifies CASSEVVYGTGNEQYF.